This TCR beta chain was recorded in a study of persistence of HIV-infected CD4 T cells. The germline V gene has CDR1 LNHDA and CDR2 SQIVND (reference sequence). The CDR3 totals 14 residues. V lost 6 bases to trimming and J lost 2 bases; unmatched junction nucleotides: 3. This was the immunoSEQ version 4 assay in survey mode. This table comes from immunoSEQ multiplex PCR, and its TCRdb copy is limited to in-frame clones, with some not included. The sample holds about 45,000 clones; just over 90% are singletons and the top ten take 1.5% to 2%. In regard to this clone: What it binds is unknown.

Nonspecific anti-CD3/anti-CD28 bead stimulation represents the broad CD4+ T cell repertoire. Responding CD4+ T cells were sorted by upregulation of both CD40 ligand and CD69. The sequencing here drew on CD4+ T cells sorted from PBMCs after roughly 19-hour stimulation, taken from a patient who received antiretroviral therapy. V is TRBV19 and J is TRBJ2-3, with 9 bases matching TRBD1. The TCR sequence derives from an adult man with HIV who was CMV-seropositive. Here the CDR3 reads CASRRDRDTDTQYF. The CDR3 DNA is TGTGCCAGTAGACGGGACAGGGACACAGATACGCAGTATTTT.